The present TCR beta chain was sequenced within a study of blood T cell repertoires in COVID-19 (dated by TCRdb to the early 2020s). General notes on the study: Collaborator samples came from the United States, Italy and Spain and covered acute and convalescent phases of COVID-19. The repertoires were released in a freely available public database meant as a resource for research on the immune response to SARS-CoV-2. Subjects who had been exposed to COVID-19, were actively infected with it, or had recovered from it provided the deeply sampled blood TCRbeta repertoires that made up the dataset. Nearly every sample came with metadata listing a de-identified subject ID, COVID-19 status, age in years and sex. The prospective study material was composed of cDNA or gDNA derived from T cells, B-cell-depleted T cells, or PBMCs. Where HLA class I and class II types were available, the types were taken from metadata supplied by the sample provider, not from assay-based typing. The samples were drawn from two sources: the first 160 participants of the ongoing ImmuneRACE study, and 1,254 subjects contributed by 6 global collaborators. Beyond this particular receptor, the publication reports: The quantity of clinical and demographic metadata differed by source and by participant and was supplied without curation.

On this clone itself: Its antigen remains unidentified. Base qualities were left out, and no much larger clone turns up one base away.

In the germline V gene (reference sequence), CDR1 corresponds to MNHEY and CDR2 to SMNVEV. Cut back by 2 bases and 4 bases, the V and J ends lie 14 bases apart. The CDR3 has 15 amino acids, counting the end cysteine and phenylalanine. Here the CDR3 DNA is all that survives: 45 bases in frame from base 1. Collaborating institutions collected whole blood in K2EDTA tubes following their own protocols. For TCRbeta analysis, collaborator samples were shipped as frozen whole blood, as isolated PBMCs, or as DNA extracted from either sample type. TCRbeta CDR3 regions were amplified from genomic DNA using the immunoSEQ Assay, a bias-controlled multiplex PCR. In the authors' own workflow: The number of nucleated cells in each sample was estimated by amplification of reference gene primers within the assay. Sequence reads were collapsed and filtered to measure the absolute abundance of every unique TCRbeta CDR3 rearrangement. For each sample, productive Simpson clonality was calculated as the square root of Simpson's diversity index across productive rearrangements. Sourced from immuneACCESS, this table was stored by TCRdb with only in-frame sequences that have V and J called. A share of the clones is absent; for the studies checked, an unresolved V gene accounts for under half, and the remainder has no known explanation. For V, J and clone size, that table is used; D and trimming come from the DNA. This sample has some 66,000 clones in its table, and approximately 82% of those were observed once. About 7% of the sample is taken by the ten largest.

This clonotype was obtained from a man between 60 and 70 years old with acute or convalescent COVID-19. Recombination linked TRBV27 to TRBJ1-2; the D gene cannot be resolved reliably. Sequencing used peripheral blood. The nucleotides are TGTGCCAGCAGTTTAGCCCCGGAGATCGGCTATGGCTACACCTTC. The encoded protein is CASSLAPEIGYGYTF.